This T cell receptor beta chain comes out of a study of CD4 T cells in relation to SARS-CoV-2 and coronaviruses. This CDR3 spans 15 amino acids. V lost 1 base to trimming and J lost 4 bases, with 10 bases between them. Germline assignment: CDR1 LGHNA and CDR2 YNFKEQ. The unexposed donors gave CD4+ T cells in about 2010-2019, prior to COVID-19. Sequencing was performed with immunoSEQ multiplex PCR; in TCRdb, only in-frame clones are kept and a portion is missing. The data contain 60,000 or so clones, 85% to 95% of them singletons. The TCR was taken from a human donor in good health. This rearrangement joins TRBV4-2 to TRBJ2-2; D uncertain. The specimen was naive CD4+ T cells from PBMCs. Specified subset: naive CD4+ T cells isolated by negative enrichment. DNA for the CDR3: TGTGCCAGCAGCCAAGCGGAGATGGGCACCGGGGAGCTGTTTTTT. Its translation is CASSQAEMGTGELFF.